This T cell receptor beta chain was obtained from a study of cytotoxic CD8 clonotypes in ibrutinib-treated CLL. Study information: Partial responses totalled about 25 and complete responses 2; after median around six years, 14 remained remitted and approximately 12 progressed. Mean yields were almost 260,000 productive templates and 80,000 to 95,000 productive rearrangements per sample.

CDR1 and CDR2 (germline): SGHTA, FQGNSA. V was trimmed by 2 bases and J by 0 bases, leaving 16 bases between them. The CDR3 sequence is 17 residues long. With regard to this clone: The antigen is not known.

Libraries were prepared by immunoSEQ multiplex PCR; TCRdb keeps only in-frame clonotypes and omits some of them. The sample has tens of thousands of clones, 56% seen once. Whole-study results and caveats: Exceeding age-matched healthy donors, baseline clonality also tracked the counts of circulating CD8+ T cells.

The specimen was PBMCs, collected after 24 months of ibrutinib treatment. The chain employs TRBV7-2 and TRBJ1-1; TRBD1 might be the D (5 bases). The TCR was taken from a human donor with chronic lymphocytic leukemia. The DNA for the CDR3 is TGTGCCAGCAGCTTAAGGGTAGGAGGGGTGATGAACACTGAAGCTTTCTTT. Its protein product is CASSLRVGGVMNTEAFF.